This T cell receptor (beta chain) was obtained from a study of human T cells and chemical hapten exposure. The time point was: patch test 2, 6 weeks after DPC sensitization. The treatment is: therapeutic diphenylcyclopropenone sensitization with weekly scalp DPC. This clonotype came up many times. What it recognizes is unknown. Germline V gene sequence: CDR1 SGHKS, CDR2 YYEKEE (reference sequence). CDR3 length equals 13 residues. V lost 4 bases to trimming and J lost 5 bases, with 9 bases between them. Study-level points and caveats: Expanded TCRs were compared with controls, and the expanded TCRs formed significantly more large CDR3 similarity clusters.

Unique molecular identifiers were attached to individual cDNA molecules during library preparation. TCRdb itself ran the RACE reads through MiXCR, one entry per CDR3 protein. The profile shows some 350,000 distinct CDR3 sequences, about 6% of them singletons. The starting material was whole blood, obtained in connection with sensitization to the hapten diphenylcyclopropenone (DPC). The chain uses TRBV5-5 and TRBJ1-4; D is possibly TRBD1 (5 bases). This TCR derives from a woman aged 18-29 years with alopecia areata. Some clones in this sample may be carry-over from other donors' samples. CDR3 loop: CASSQRGNEKLFF. The DNA for the CDR3 is TGTGCCAGCAGCCAAAGGGGCAATGAAAAACTGTTTTTT.